The present entry profiles one TCR beta chain with its context. The antigen is unknown. This entry is derived from a study of cytomegalovirus exposure and HLA in healthy donors. The primer mix had 60 Vbeta and 13 Jbeta primers. Profiling relied on immunoSEQ multiplex PCR, and the TCRdb table lists in-frame clones only, not all of them. Of approximately 110,000 clones listed, 78% are singletons. J was trimmed by 3 bases and V by 1 base; bases with no gene match: 2. Germline lookup yields CDR1 SGHNT and CDR2 YYREEE (reference sequence). The CDR3 spans 15 residues. Study findings and constraints: In a later analysis, a missense DCLRE1C variant was linked to TCR beta V- and J-gene trimming.

Sequencing used PBMCs. The rearrangement joins TRBV5-4 to TRBJ2-3; 10 bases are shared with TRBD2. This clonotype was sampled from a man aged 25 to 45 in good health and CMV-seronegative. CDR3 DNA sequence: TGTGCCAGCAGCTTGACTAGCGGGATGACAGATACGCAGTATTTT. Its protein product is CASSLTSGMTDTQYF.